This TCR beta chain derives from a study of response to subunit inactivated influenza vaccine. Study findings and constraints: A suggestion made by the authors is that each seasonal influenza vaccination recruits few new T cells.

Each CDR3 protein is one row after TCRdb ran MiXCR on the RT-PCR reads. The repertoire holds about 700,000 distinct CDR3 sequences, with around 14% as singletons. This clonotype was detected only a few times. No antigen is known for it. Sequenced material: PBMCs from blood, taken roughly 2 weeks before vaccination. This TCR was recovered from a man in his fifties who received an inactivated influenza vaccine.

CDR3 sequence: CAINMMGQILNTEAFF. DNA for the CDR3: TGTGCCATCAATATGATGGGACAAATATTGAACACTGAAGCTTTCTTT. The chain recombines TRBV10-3 with TRBJ1-1; D perhaps matches TRBD1 (6 bases). This CDR3 spans 16 amino acids. The V end was cut by 7 bases, the J end by 0 bases, with 18 bases between. Germline-derived CDR1 and CDR2 are ENHRY and SYGVKD.